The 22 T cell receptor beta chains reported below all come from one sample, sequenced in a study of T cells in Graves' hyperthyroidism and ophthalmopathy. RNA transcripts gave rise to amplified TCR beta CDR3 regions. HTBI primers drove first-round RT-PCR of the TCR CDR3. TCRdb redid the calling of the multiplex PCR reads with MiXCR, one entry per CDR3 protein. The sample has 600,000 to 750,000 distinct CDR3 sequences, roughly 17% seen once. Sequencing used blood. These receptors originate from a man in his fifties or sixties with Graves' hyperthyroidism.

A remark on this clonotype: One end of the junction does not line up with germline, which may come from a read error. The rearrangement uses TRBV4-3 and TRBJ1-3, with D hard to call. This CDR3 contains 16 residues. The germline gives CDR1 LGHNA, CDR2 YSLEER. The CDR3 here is CASSQAQTSSENTIYF. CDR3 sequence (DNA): TGCGCCAGCAGCCAAGCCCAGACGAGCTCTGAAAACACCATATATTTT.

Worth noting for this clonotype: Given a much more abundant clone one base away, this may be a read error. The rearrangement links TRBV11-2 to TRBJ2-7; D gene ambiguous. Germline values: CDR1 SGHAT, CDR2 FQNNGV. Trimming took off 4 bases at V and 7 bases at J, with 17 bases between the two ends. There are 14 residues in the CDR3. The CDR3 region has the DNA TGTGCCAGCAGCTCAGACGACACCCGCCGGGAGCAGTACTTC. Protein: CASSSDDTRREQYF.

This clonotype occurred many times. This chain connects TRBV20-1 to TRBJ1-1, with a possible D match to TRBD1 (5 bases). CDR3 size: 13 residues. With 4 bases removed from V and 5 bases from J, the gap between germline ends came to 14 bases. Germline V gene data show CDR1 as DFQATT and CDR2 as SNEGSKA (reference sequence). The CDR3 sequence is CSANVGVVTEAFF. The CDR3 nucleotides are TGCAGTGCTAACGTAGGGGTGGTTACTGAAGCTTTCTTT.

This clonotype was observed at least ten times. CDR3 sequence: CASSRLGYEQYF. CDR3 DNA sequence: TGTGCCAGCAGTCGACTGGGCTACGAGCAGTACTTC. This sequence joins TRBV28 and TRBJ2-7; no firm D call. The CDR3 runs 12 residues. Germline CDR1 reads MDHEN; CDR2 reads SYDVKM. V lost 5 bases to trimming and J lost 3 bases, with 8 bases between them.

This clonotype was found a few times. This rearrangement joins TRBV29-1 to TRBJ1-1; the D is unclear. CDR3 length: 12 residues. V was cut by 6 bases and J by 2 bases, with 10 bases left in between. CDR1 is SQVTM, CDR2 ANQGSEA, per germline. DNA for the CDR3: TGCAGCGTCCAGAGCCTTAACACTGAAGCTTTCTTT. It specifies CSVQSLNTEAFF.

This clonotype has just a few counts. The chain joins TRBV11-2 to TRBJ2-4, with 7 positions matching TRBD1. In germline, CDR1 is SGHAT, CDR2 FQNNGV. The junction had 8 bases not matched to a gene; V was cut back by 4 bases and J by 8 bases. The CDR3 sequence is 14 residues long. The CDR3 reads CASSSLGGRDIQYF. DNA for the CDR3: TGTGCCAGCAGCTCCTTAGGGGGCCGGGACATTCAGTACTTC.

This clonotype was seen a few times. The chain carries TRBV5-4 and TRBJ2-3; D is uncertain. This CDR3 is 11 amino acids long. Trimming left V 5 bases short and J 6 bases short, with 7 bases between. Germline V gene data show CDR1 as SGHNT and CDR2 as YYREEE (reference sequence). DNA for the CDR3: TGTGCCAGCAGGTCCTTGGATACGCAGTATTTT. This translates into CASRSLDTQYF.

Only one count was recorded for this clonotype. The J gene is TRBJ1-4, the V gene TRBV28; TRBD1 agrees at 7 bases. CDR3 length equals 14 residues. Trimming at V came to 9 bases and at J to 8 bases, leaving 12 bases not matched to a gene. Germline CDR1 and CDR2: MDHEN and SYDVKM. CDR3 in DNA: TGTGCCAGTTATCACGGGCAGGGGGGGGAAAAACTGTTTTTT. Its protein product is CASYHGQGGEKLFF. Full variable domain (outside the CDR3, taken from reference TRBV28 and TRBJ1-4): DVKVTQSSRYLVKRTGEKVFLECVQDMDHENMFWYRQDPGLGLRLIYFSYDVKMKEKGDIPEGYSVSREKKERFSLILESASTNQTSMYLCASYHGQGGEKLFFGSGTQLSVL.

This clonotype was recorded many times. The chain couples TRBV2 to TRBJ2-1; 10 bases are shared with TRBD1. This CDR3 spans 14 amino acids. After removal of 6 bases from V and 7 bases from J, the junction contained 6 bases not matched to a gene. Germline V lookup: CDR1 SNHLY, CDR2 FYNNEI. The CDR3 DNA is TGTGCCAGCAGAGCGACAGGGGGCAGGAATGAGCAGTTCTTC. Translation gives CASRATGGRNEQFF.

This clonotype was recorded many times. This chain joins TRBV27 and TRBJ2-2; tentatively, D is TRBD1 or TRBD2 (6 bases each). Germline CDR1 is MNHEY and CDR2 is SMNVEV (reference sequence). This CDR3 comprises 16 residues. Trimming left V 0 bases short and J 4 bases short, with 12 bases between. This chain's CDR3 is CASSLSWGAVTGELFF. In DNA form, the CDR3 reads TGTGCCAGCAGTTTATCGTGGGGGGCTGTCACCGGGGAGCTGTTTTTT.

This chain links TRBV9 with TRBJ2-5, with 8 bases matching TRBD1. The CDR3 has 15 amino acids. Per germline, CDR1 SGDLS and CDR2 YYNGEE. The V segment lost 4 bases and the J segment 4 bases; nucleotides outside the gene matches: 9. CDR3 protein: CASSTRQDRVETQYF. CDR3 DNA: TGTGCCAGCAGCACCCGCCAGGACAGGGTAGAGACCCAGTACTTC.

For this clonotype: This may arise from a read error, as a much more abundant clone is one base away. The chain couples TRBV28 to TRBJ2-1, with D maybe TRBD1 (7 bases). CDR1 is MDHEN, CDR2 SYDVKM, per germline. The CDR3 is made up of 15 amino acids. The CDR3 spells CASKGAGRSYSEQFF. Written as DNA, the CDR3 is TGTGCCAGCAAGGGGGCGGGACGTTCCTACAGTGAGCAGTTCTTC.

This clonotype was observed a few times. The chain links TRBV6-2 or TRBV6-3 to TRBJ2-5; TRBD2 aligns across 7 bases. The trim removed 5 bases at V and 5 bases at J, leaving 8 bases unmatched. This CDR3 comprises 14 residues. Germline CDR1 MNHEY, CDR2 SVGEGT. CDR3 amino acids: CASSAGVGMETQYF. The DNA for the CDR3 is TGTGCCAGCAGTGCGGGAGTTGGTATGGAGACCCAGTACTTC.

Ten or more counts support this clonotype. The chain's CDR3 is CASWKRGNYGYTF. CDR3 DNA: TGTGCCAGCTGGAAAAGGGGGAACTATGGCTACACCTTC. The V and J genes are TRBV2 and TRBJ1-2; D is possibly TRBD1 (6 bases). With 8 bases removed from V and 2 bases from J, the gap between germline ends came to 12 bases. Germline V CDR1 and CDR2: SNHLY, FYNNEI. This CDR3 region has 13 residues. The full variable domain, in which reference TRBV2 and TRBJ1-2 provide the parts outside the CDR3, is EPEVTQTPSHQVTQMGQEVILRCVPISNHLYFYWYRQILGQKVEFLVSFYNNEISEKSEIFDDQFSVERPDGSNFTLKIRSTKLEDSAMYFCASWKRGNYGYTFGSGTRLTVV.

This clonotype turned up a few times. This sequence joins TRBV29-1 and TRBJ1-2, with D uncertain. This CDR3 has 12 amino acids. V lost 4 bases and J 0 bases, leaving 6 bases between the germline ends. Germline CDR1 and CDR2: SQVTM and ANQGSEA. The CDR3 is CSVGQANYGYTF. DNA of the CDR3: TGCAGCGTTGGACAAGCTAACTATGGCTACACCTTC.

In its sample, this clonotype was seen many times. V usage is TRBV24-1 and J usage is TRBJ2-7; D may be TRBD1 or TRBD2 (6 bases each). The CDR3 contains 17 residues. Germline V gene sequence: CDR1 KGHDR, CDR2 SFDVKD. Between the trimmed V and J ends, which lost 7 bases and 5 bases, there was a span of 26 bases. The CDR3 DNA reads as TGTGCCACCAGCGAAGGAGGGGGTCCCTTGTGGTCGGACGAGCAGTACTTC. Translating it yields CATSEGGGPLWSDEQYF.

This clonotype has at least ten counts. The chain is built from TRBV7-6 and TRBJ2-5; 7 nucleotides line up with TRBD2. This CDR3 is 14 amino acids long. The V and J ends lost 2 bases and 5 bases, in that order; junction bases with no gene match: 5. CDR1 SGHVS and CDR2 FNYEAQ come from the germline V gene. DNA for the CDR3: TGTGCCAGCAGCTTATTGGGCGGGAGCGAGACCCAGTACTTC. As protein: CASSLLGGSETQYF.

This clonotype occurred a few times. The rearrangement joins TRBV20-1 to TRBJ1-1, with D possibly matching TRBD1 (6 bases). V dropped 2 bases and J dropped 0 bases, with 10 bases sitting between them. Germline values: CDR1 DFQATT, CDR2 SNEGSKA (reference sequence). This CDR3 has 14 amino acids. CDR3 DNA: TGCAGTGCTAGATGGGCAGGGGTGAACACTGAAGCTTTCTTT. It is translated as CSARWAGVNTEAFF.

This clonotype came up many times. The chain's CDR3 is CASRTPQVRGYGYTF. CDR3 sequence (DNA): TGTGCCAGCAGGACACCACAGGTCCGCGGCTATGGCTACACCTTC. The V call is TRBV28, the J call TRBJ1-2, with a possible D match to TRBD1 (5 bases). This CDR3 has 15 amino acids. The V gene's germline CDR1 is MDHEN and CDR2 SYDVKM. V dropped 6 bases and J dropped 4 bases, with 18 bases sitting between them.

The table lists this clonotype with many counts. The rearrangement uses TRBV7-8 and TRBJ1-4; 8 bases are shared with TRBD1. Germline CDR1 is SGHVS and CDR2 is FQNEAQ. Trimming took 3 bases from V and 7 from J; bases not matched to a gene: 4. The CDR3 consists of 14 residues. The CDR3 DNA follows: TGTGCCAGCAGCTTCCGGGACAGGACTGAAAAACTGTTTTTT. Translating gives CASSFRDRTEKLFF.

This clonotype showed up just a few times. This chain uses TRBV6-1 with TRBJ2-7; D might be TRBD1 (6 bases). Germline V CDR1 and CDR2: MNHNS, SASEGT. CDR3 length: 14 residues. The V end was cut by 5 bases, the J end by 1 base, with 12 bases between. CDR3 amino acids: CASSSPDRSYEQYF. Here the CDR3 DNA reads TGTGCCAGCAGTTCGCCGGACAGATCCTACGAGCAGTACTTC.

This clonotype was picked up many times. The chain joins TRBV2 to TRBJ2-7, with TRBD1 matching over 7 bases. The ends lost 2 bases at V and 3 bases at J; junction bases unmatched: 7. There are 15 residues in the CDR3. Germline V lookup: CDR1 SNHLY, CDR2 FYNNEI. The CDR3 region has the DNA TGTGCCAGCAGTGAATGGTCAGGGGGAAGCTACGAGCAGTACTTC. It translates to CASSEWSGGSYEQYF.